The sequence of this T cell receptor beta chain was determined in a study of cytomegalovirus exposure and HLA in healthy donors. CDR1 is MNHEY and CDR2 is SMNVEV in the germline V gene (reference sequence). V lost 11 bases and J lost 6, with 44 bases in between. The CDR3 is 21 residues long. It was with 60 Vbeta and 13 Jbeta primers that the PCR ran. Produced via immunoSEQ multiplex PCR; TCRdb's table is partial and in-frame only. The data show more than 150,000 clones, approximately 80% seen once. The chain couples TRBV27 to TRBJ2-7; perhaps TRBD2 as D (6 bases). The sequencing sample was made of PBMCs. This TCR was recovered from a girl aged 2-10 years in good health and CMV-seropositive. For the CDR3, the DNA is TGTGCCGGCCCCGCTGGGGCTAGCGAGAACCCTCCCCTTTTTGCCCTATCCGAGCAGTACTTC. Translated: CAGPAGASENPPLFALSEQYF.